These 28 T cell receptor beta chains were sequenced from one sample in a study of cytomegalovirus exposure and HLA in healthy donors. Profiled with immunoSEQ multiplex PCR; TCRdb holds only in-frame clones, not every one. The sample includes roughly 56,000 clones, over 90% of them seen just once. Sample: PBMCs. The receptors derive from a man in his late teens or twenties in good health and CMV-seronegative.

The rearrangement links TRBV6-1 to TRBJ2-7, with 7 bases matching TRBD1. The J segment lost 5 bases and the V segment lost 7 bases, leaving 8 bases of the junction unmatched. The CDR3 runs to 13 residues. Per germline, CDR1 MNHNS and CDR2 SASEGT. CDR3 sequence (DNA): TGTGCCAGCACCAAGGGGGCGGAGAACGAGCAGTACTTC. This sequence encodes CASTKGAENEQYF.

The CDR3, as DNA: TGTGCCAGCAGCTTAGGGCAGGGTTGGTTGTACTTC. Amino acid sequence: CASSLGQGWLYF. The gene calls are TRBV11-3 and TRBJ2-7, with D possibly being TRBD1 (5 bases). Per germline, CDR1 SGHNT and CDR2 YENEEA. CDR3 size: 12 residues. Deletions cut 1 base from V and 12 bases from J, with 13 bases between.

The chain is built from TRBV6-5 and TRBJ2-5; a weak D match, TRBD1 (6 bases). CDR3 length equals 13 residues. V lost 2 bases to trimming and J lost 6 bases, with 10 bases between them. Germline-derived CDR1 and CDR2 are MNHEY and SVGAGI. The CDR3 sequence: CASSYTTGKTQYF. DNA for the CDR3: TGTGCCAGCAGTTACACCACAGGGAAGACCCAGTACTTC.

The chain links TRBV7-2 to TRBJ2-3; 15 positions agree with TRBD2. V dropped 4 bases and J dropped 4; count of bases not matched to a gene: 3. This CDR3 spans 16 amino acids. In germline, CDR1 is SGHTA, CDR2 FQGNSA. CDR3 in DNA: TGTGCCAGCAGCTCCGGACTAGCGGGAGGGTCAGATACGCAGTATTTT. Its translation: CASSSGLAGGSDTQYF.

This chain joins TRBV19 and TRBJ1-1; 10 bases align to TRBD1. Germline-derived CDR1 and CDR2 are LNHDA and SQIVND (reference sequence). J gave up 0 bases and V 4 bases, and 2 bases lay outside the gene matches. The length of the CDR3 is 15 residues. This CDR3 reads CASSKTGGMNTEAFF. As DNA, the CDR3 is TGTGCCAGTAGTAAGACAGGGGGCATGAACACTGAAGCTTTCTTT.

CDR3 in DNA: TGTGCCAGCAGCTATGGGACTAGCGGGTACAATGAGCAGTTCTTC. Its protein is CASSYGTSGYNEQFF. This chain connects TRBV6-5 to TRBJ2-1; the match to TRBD2 covers 12 bases. CDR3 length: 15 amino acids. V lost 6 bases to trimming and J lost 4 bases; unmatched junction nucleotides: 4. CDR1 MNHEY and CDR2 SVGAGI come from the germline V gene.

V is TRBV10-3 and J is TRBJ2-3; D is unresolved. The V gene's germline CDR1 is ENHRY and CDR2 SYGVKD. The CDR3 has 12 residues. Trimming stripped 10 bases from V and 1 base from J, with 9 bases between. CDR3 in DNA: TGTGCCACCAGGCGAGGCACAGATACGCAGTATTTT. As protein: CATRRGTDTQYF.

The V call is TRBV7-8, the J call TRBJ1-2; 7 bases are a match to TRBD1. The ends lost 0 bases at V and 4 bases at J; junction bases unmatched: 2. CDR3 length: 14 amino acids. Germline V gene sequence: CDR1 SGHVS, CDR2 FQNEAQ. CDR3 bases: TGTGCCAGCAGCTTAGCACAGGGGCTCTATGGCTACACCTTC. Translation gives CASSLAQGLYGYTF.

This chain links TRBV6-4 with TRBJ1-1; 8 nucleotides match TRBD1. Germline V gene sequence: CDR1 MRHNA, CDR2 SNTAGT. V lost 6 bases to trimming and J lost 5 bases; unmatched junction nucleotides: 5. The CDR3 is 13 residues long. CDR3 amino acids: CASSDTGGTEAFF. The CDR3 DNA reads as TGTGCCAGCAGCGATACAGGGGGTACTGAAGCTTTCTTT.

V is TRBV5-1 and J is TRBJ2-7; 7 bases align to TRBD1. Trimming took 0 bases from V and 2 from J; bases not matched to a gene: 8. The CDR3 extends over 16 amino acids. Germline V gene lookup returns CDR1 SGHRS and CDR2 YFSETQ. In DNA form, the CDR3 reads TGCGCCAGCAGCTTGGACCCGGGACAGCTAACCTACGAGCAGTACTTC. It translates to CASSLDPGQLTYEQYF.

The V and J genes are TRBV11-2 and TRBJ2-7, with D hard to call. Germline loops: CDR1 SGHAT, CDR2 FQNNGV. This CDR3 has 12 residues. Trimming removed 4 bases from V and 5 bases from J, with 9 bases in between. CDR3 protein: CASSSYLDEQYF. The DNA for the CDR3 is TGTGCCAGCAGCTCTTACTTAGACGAGCAGTACTTC. Drawing the rest from reference TRBV11-2 and TRBJ2-7, the complete variable domain is EAGVAQSPRYKIIEKRQSVAFWCNPISGHATLYWYQQILGQGPKLLIQFQNNGVVDDSQLPKDRFSAERLKGVDSTLKIQPAKLEDSAVYLCASSSYLDEQYFGPGTRLTVT.

The V gene is TRBV11-2, the J gene TRBJ2-1; TRBD1 agrees at 7 bases. The CDR3 consists of 14 residues. Germline values: CDR1 SGHAT, CDR2 FQNNGV. V was clipped by 3 bases and J by 1 base; unmatched bases: 0. The CDR3 protein is CASSLGQSYNEQFF. In DNA, the CDR3 is TGTGCCAGCAGCTTGGGACAGTCCTACAATGAGCAGTTCTTC.

This clone was counted a single time. The rearrangement uses TRBV7-8 and TRBJ1-1; D uncertain. Germline-derived CDR1 and CDR2 are SGHVS and FQNEAQ. The CDR3 extends over 15 amino acids. The V gene lost 5 bases and the J gene lost 3 bases, with 16 bases spanning the gap. CDR3: CASSPRSNPHTEAFF. The DNA of the CDR3 is TGTGCCAGCAGCCCGAGATCCAACCCGCACACTGAAGCTTTCTTT.

The chain uses TRBV28 and TRBJ2-3; 7 positions match TRBD2. Per the germline V gene, CDR1 is MDHEN and CDR2 is SYDVKM. V gave up 4 bases and J gave up 5 bases; unmatched junction bases: 18. This CDR3 has 18 residues. CDR3 bases: TGTGCCAGCAGTTCCCTCACCCTTGGGAGGGGAGAGGGAGATACGCAGTATTTT. Its translation is CASSSLTLGRGEGDTQYF.

V and J are TRBV11-1 and TRBJ1-2; possible D gene TRBD1, 6 bases. The V and J ends lost 1 base and 3 bases respectively, with 6 bases between them. This CDR3 region has 13 residues. Looked up from germline, CDR1 is SGHAT and CDR2 is FQDESV (reference sequence). CDR3 sequence reads: CASSLGTDYGYTF. For the CDR3, the DNA is TGTGCCAGCAGCTTAGGGACAGACTATGGCTACACCTTC.

The gene calls are TRBV18 and TRBJ2-2; D perhaps matches TRBD1 (6 bases). The germline CDR1 and CDR2 sequences are KGHSH and LQKENI. Trimming shortened V by 1 base and J by 6 bases, and 6 bases separated the two germline ends. The CDR3 is 13 amino acids. The CDR3 DNA is TGTGCCAGCTCACCACAGGGGGCCGGGGAGCTGTTTTTT. This translates into CASSPQGAGELFF. The full variable domain, rest sourced from reference TRBV18 and TRBJ2-2, is NAGVMQNPRHLVRRRGQEARLRCSPMKGHSHVYWYRQLPEEGLKFMVYLQKENIIDESGMPKERFSAEFPKEGPSILRIQQVVRGDSAAYFCASSPQGAGELFFGEGSRLTVL.

The chain joins TRBV21-1 to TRBJ1-1; TRBD1 is the table's D call, not checked against the DNA. TRBV21-1 is termed a pseudogene. CDR3 length: 17 amino acids. The CDR3 DNA reads TGTGCCAGCAGCGCGCAGGGGTCGGAAGGTTTGAACACTGAAGCTTTCTTT. Its translation is CASSAQGSEGLNTEAFF.

The rearrangement uses TRBV5-1 and TRBJ1-1; no clear D gene. The CDR3 extends over 13 amino acids. The germline V and J ends were trimmed by 3 bases and 2 bases, with 8 bases remaining between them. CDR1 and CDR2 from the germline V gene are SGHRS and YFSETQ. CDR3: CASSSTENTEAFF. CDR3 bases: TGCGCCAGCAGCTCTACAGAAAACACTGAAGCTTTCTTT.

The rearrangement uses TRBV28 and TRBJ2-7; D not resolved. The V end lost 5 bases, the J end lost 0 bases, and 11 bases lay between the germline ends. Germline V lookup: CDR1 MDHEN, CDR2 SYDVKM. The CDR3 totals 14 residues. The CDR3 coding sequence is TGTGCCAGCAGTACTCGACGGAGCTCCTACGAGCAGTACTTC. Translated: CASSTRRSSYEQYF.

The V and J genes are TRBV23-1 and TRBJ2-1; possibly TRBD2 for D (5 bases). TRBV23-1 is treated as an ORF (open reading frame) with a function not yet certain. The CDR3 covers 18 residues. V was clipped by 4 bases and J by 5 bases, with 24 bases between them. CDR3 in DNA: TGCGCCAGCAGTCGTGCCGTTGATGCTTCGCGGGCAGACAATGAGCAGTTCTTC. Protein sequence: CASSRAVDASRADNEQFF.

CDR3: CASSLVVWDRGNTEAFF. CDR3 DNA sequence: TGTGCCAGCAGCTTAGTTGTATGGGACAGGGGAAACACTGAAGCTTTCTTT. The chain combines TRBV7-9 with TRBJ1-1, with 10 positions matching TRBD1. This CDR3 is 17 amino acids long. V lost 1 base to trimming and J lost 2 bases; unmatched junction nucleotides: 7. Germline V gene sequence: CDR1 SEHNR, CDR2 FQNEAQ (reference sequence).

The CDR3 sequence: CASSVGQVTEQFF. CDR3 DNA sequence: TGTGCCAGCAGCGTAGGACAGGTTACTGAGCAGTTCTTC. V usage is TRBV9 and J usage is TRBJ2-1, with TRBD1 as a possible D gene (6 bases). CDR1 SGDLS and CDR2 YYNGEE come from the germline V gene. V lost 0 bases and J lost 9, with 10 bases in between. CDR3 size: 13 residues.

This chain links TRBV11-3 with TRBJ1-4; D might be TRBD1 (6 bases). Germline CDR1 reads SGHNT; CDR2 reads YENEEA. The CDR3 has 15 amino acids. Trimming cost V 5 bases and J 4 bases, with 14 bases left between them. For the CDR3, the DNA is TGTGCCAGCAGCCAGTACGGACAGCTTAATGAAAAACTGTTTTTT. This gives the protein CASSQYGQLNEKLFF.

The rearrangement uses TRBV14 and TRBJ1-1; tentative D call: TRBD1 (5 bases). CDR1 is SGHDN and CDR2 is FVKESK in the germline V gene. V shed 1 base and J shed 4 bases, with 10 bases lying between them. The CDR3 contains 14 residues. The CDR3: CASSQVLTVTEAFF. In nucleotides, the CDR3 is TGTGCCAGCAGCCAAGTCCTGACAGTCACTGAAGCTTTCTTT. Drawing the rest from reference TRBV14 and TRBJ1-1, the complete variable domain is EAGVTQFPSHSVIEKGQTVTLRCDPISGHDNLYWYRRVMGKEIKFLLHFVKESKQDESGMPNNRFLAERTGGTYSTLKVQPAELEDSGVYFCASSQVLTVTEAFFGQGTRLTVV.

This chain joins TRBV20-1 and TRBJ2-1; D gene uncertain. Germline CDR1 is DFQATT and CDR2 is SNEGSKA (reference sequence). The CDR3 is 11 residues long. The DNA of the CDR3 is TGCGCCCAAGTGCAGGTAAATGAGCAGTTCTTC. This sequence encodes CAQVQVNEQFF.

The chain recombines TRBV5-1 with TRBJ2-7; weak D call: TRBD1 (5 bases). V gave up 2 bases and J gave up 4 bases, with 16 bases separating them. Looked up from germline, CDR1 is SGHRS and CDR2 is YFSETQ. The CDR3 spans 15 residues. The CDR3 loop reads CASSFSVQGDYEQYF. The CDR3 DNA sequence: TGCGCCAGCAGCTTCTCTGTCCAAGGGGATTACGAGCAGTACTTC.

This clone was seen only once. The chain employs TRBV5-1 and TRBJ2-2, with 8 bases fitting TRBD1. Losses at the gene ends were 4 bases for V and 5 bases for J; bases not matched to a gene: 7. There are 15 residues in the CDR3. The germline V gene has CDR1 SGHRS and CDR2 YFSETQ. The CDR3 loop is CASSQRTGWTGELFF. The DNA of the CDR3 is TGCGCCAGCAGCCAAAGGACAGGGTGGACCGGGGAGCTGTTTTTT.

The chain combines TRBV27 with TRBJ2-5; tentatively, D is TRBD2 (5 bases). V was cut by 0 bases and J by 5 bases, with 13 bases left in between. Germline V gene lookup returns CDR1 MNHEY and CDR2 SMNVEV (reference sequence). The length of the CDR3 is 15 residues. CDR3 amino acids: CASSLSGRRWETQYF. CDR3 nucleotides: TGTGCCAGCAGTTTATCCGGGCGGAGGTGGGAGACCCAGTACTTC.